This record looks at one T cell receptor beta chain sequence and its context. These data belong to a study of T cell changes during pregnancy in multiple sclerosis. TCRdb keeps only in-frame clones here, not all; method: immunoSEQ multiplex PCR. The table has 40,000 to 60,000 clones, about 94% seen once. Germline lookup yields CDR1 GTSNPN and CDR2 SVGIG (reference sequence). The V end lost 0 bases, the J end lost 0 bases, and 16 bases lay between the germline ends. The CDR3 extends over 17 amino acids. This sequence originates from a female donor with multiple sclerosis, enrolled in a pregnancy study. This chain connects TRBV30 to TRBJ2-3; TRBD1 is a possible D gene (5 bases). Material: CD4+ T cells from peripheral blood mononuclear cells, obtained in the first trimester of pregnancy. CDR3 loop: CAWSVSYRSTSTDTQYF. The CDR3 coding sequence is TGTGCCTGGAGTGTGAGCTACAGGTCTACTAGCACAGATACGCAGTATTTT.